Listed below are T cell receptor beta chains from one sample, sequenced in a study of blood T cells in healthy people across ages. TCRdb processed the 5' RACE reads anew with MiXCR; each CDR3 protein has one entry. The sample holds about 1.5 million distinct CDR3 sequences, 42% seen once. The sequenced material came from blood. The source is a woman aged 18-30 years in good health. Both conserved end residues are part of each CDR3. The order of the fields is clone size, J gene, V gene, CDR3 protein. Size is omitted from some rows. Given values are once, few, many or a class for expanded clones.

clone size: -
J gene: TRBJ2-7
V gene: TRBV5-1
CDR3 protein: CASSYPGTVAYEQYF

clone size: -
J gene: TRBJ1-2
V gene: TRBV10-3
CDR3 protein: CAISEGSSYGYTF

clone size: -
J gene: TRBJ2-1
V gene: TRBV6-5
CDR3 protein: CASSYNSYNEQFF

clone size: -
J gene: TRBJ2-3
V gene: TRBV11-2
CDR3 protein: CASGLAPGEPASTDTQYF

clone size: -
J gene: TRBJ2-1
V gene: TRBV6-5
CDR3 protein: CASSDGRVNEQFF

clone size: once
J gene: TRBJ1-2
V gene: TRBV12-3/TRBV12-4
CDR3 protein: CASSHCDRVDGYTF

clone size: -
J gene: TRBJ1-2
V gene: TRBV7-9
CDR3 protein: CASSSREGKVNYGYTF

clone size: -
J gene: TRBJ2-7
V gene: TRBV14
CDR3 protein: CASSQHLTGRSETKYF

clone size: -
J gene: TRBJ2-6
V gene: TRBV4-1
CDR3 protein: CASSQEGLFSGANVLTF

clone size: once
J gene: TRBJ2-5
V gene: TRBV15
CDR3 protein: CATSRDLAGGQETQYF

clone size: -
J gene: TRBJ2-2
V gene: TRBV12-3/TRBV12-4
CDR3 protein: CASSPYLQNTGELFF

clone size: -
J gene: TRBJ1-2
V gene: TRBV10-3
CDR3 protein: CAFRDRGRANYGYTF

clone size: few
J gene: TRBJ1-2
V gene: TRBV5-1
CDR3 protein: CASSKDRSKVGYTF

clone size: few
J gene: TRBJ1-1
V gene: TRBV11-1
CDR3 protein: CASSLLRGSEAFF

clone size: -
J gene: TRBJ2-1
V gene: TRBV7-2
CDR3 protein: CASSPHAGSGEFF

clone size: -
J gene: TRBJ2-7
V gene: TRBV12-3/TRBV12-4
CDR3 protein: CASSGLLYEQYF

clone size: few
J gene: TRBJ2-1
V gene: TRBV7-2
CDR3 protein: CASSLGGMKFF

clone size: few
J gene: TRBJ1-1
V gene: TRBV15
CDR3 protein: CATSRGPPEWEAFF

clone size: -
J gene: -
V gene: TRBV5-6
CDR3 protein: CASSPGALARYEQYF

clone size: -
J gene: TRBJ2-5
V gene: TRBV18
CDR3 protein: CASSPPVGGALYF

clone size: -
J gene: TRBJ2-7
V gene: TRBV9
CDR3 protein: CASSVEPTAYSYEQYF

clone size: once
J gene: TRBJ2-7
V gene: TRBV2
CDR3 protein: CATVRPDGLYEQYF

clone size: -
J gene: TRBJ2-3
V gene: TRBV4-1
CDR3 protein: CASSQEYRGRGTDTQYF

clone size: -
J gene: TRBJ2-7
V gene: TRBV7-9
CDR3 protein: CASSLAKRGIDEQYF

clone size: -
J gene: TRBJ2-7
V gene: TRBV30
CDR3 protein: CAGVSAYEQYF

clone size: -
J gene: TRBJ2-3
V gene: TRBV7-8
CDR3 protein: CASSSWTGGTDTQYF

clone size: -
J gene: TRBJ2-7
V gene: TRBV7-2
CDR3 protein: CASRLAGTSPHEQYF

clone size: many
J gene: TRBJ2-1
V gene: TRBV20-1
CDR3 protein: CSARGLAGTNEQFF

clone size: few
J gene: TRBJ2-3
V gene: TRBV10-3
CDR3 protein: CAISESSSTDTQYF

clone size: once
J gene: TRBJ1-2
V gene: TRBV28
CDR3 protein: CASSSRQHYGYTF

clone size: few
J gene: TRBJ2-4
V gene: TRBV30
CDR3 protein: CAWSVRKAGGLDIQYF

clone size: few
J gene: TRBJ2-4
V gene: TRBV7-6
CDR3 protein: CASSLAHEQPEQYF

clone size: -
J gene: TRBJ2-7
V gene: TRBV2
CDR3 protein: CAVPTGQGVHEQYF

clone size: -
J gene: TRBJ2-7
V gene: TRBV21-1
CDR3 protein: CAHRHEQYF

clone size: -
J gene: TRBJ1-5
V gene: TRBV20-1
CDR3 protein: CSASERTPSNQPQHF

clone size: few
J gene: TRBJ2-5
V gene: TRBV18
CDR3 protein: CASSPDRLGQETQYF

clone size: -
J gene: -
V gene: TRBV6-5
CDR3 protein: CASTRGGTGGYEQYF

clone size: -
J gene: TRBJ1-1
V gene: TRBV6-1
CDR3 protein: CASSDSESLTEAFF

clone size: few
J gene: TRBJ1-1
V gene: TRBV5-1
CDR3 protein: CASSFHTDTEAFF

clone size: few
J gene: -
V gene: TRBV11-2
CDR3 protein: CASSFGQGANYEQYF

clone size: -
J gene: TRBJ2-5
V gene: TRBV6-2/TRBV6-3
CDR3 protein: CASRLGLAGGETQYF

clone size: -
J gene: TRBJ2-1
V gene: TRBV24-1
CDR3 protein: CATSDPETDLSYNGQFF

clone size: few
J gene: TRBJ1-2
V gene: TRBV5-1
CDR3 protein: CASSPAERILSNYGYTF

clone size: -
J gene: -
V gene: TRBV11-3
CDR3 protein: CASSPAGKIHEQYF

clone size: -
J gene: TRBJ2-1
V gene: TRBV7-9
CDR3 protein: CASSLSGNALNEQFF

clone size: -
J gene: TRBJ2-1
V gene: TRBV4-1
CDR3 protein: CASSQGTSGGAFYNEQFF

clone size: -
J gene: TRBJ2-1
V gene: TRBV13
CDR3 protein: CASSGWGLAGGRQLYNEQFF

clone size: -
J gene: TRBJ2-3
V gene: TRBV20-1
CDR3 protein: CSASRAEPDTQYF

clone size: -
J gene: TRBJ1-2
V gene: TRBV4-1
CDR3 protein: CASSQDAPPGGGSRYTF

clone size: -
J gene: -
V gene: TRBV6-6
CDR3 protein: CASRTGTGPYYEQYF

clone size: -
J gene: TRBJ1-1
V gene: TRBV10-3
CDR3 protein: CAISEDTMNTEAFF

clone size: many
J gene: TRBJ1-2
V gene: TRBV7-3
CDR3 protein: CASSPRDSYGYTF

clone size: once
J gene: TRBJ2-7
V gene: TRBV5-1
CDR3 protein: CASSLVSEDEQYF

clone size: few
J gene: TRBJ2-5
V gene: TRBV29-1
CDR3 protein: CSVAVQETQYF

clone size: -
J gene: TRBJ1-2
V gene: TRBV6-1
CDR3 protein: CASSVPGQRRGYTF

clone size: once
J gene: TRBJ1-1
V gene: TRBV12-3/TRBV12-4
CDR3 protein: CARSFNRDTRAFF

clone size: -
J gene: -
V gene: TRBV20-1
CDR3 protein: CSARDGQGGFHEQYF

clone size: many
J gene: TRBJ2-1
V gene: TRBV7-3
CDR3 protein: CASSLRRGAEQFF